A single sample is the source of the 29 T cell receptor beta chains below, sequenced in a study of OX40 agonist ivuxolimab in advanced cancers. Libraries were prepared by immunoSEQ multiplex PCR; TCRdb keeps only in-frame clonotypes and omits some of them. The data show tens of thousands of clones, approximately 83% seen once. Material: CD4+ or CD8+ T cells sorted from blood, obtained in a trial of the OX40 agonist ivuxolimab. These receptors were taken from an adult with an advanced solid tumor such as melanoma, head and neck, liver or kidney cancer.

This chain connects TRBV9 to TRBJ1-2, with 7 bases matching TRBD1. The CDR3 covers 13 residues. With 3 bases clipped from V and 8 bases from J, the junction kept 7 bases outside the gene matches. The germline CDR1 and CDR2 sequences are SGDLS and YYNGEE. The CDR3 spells CASSGQGFHGYTF. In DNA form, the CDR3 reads TGTGCCAGCAGCGGACAGGGATTCCACGGCTACACCTTC.

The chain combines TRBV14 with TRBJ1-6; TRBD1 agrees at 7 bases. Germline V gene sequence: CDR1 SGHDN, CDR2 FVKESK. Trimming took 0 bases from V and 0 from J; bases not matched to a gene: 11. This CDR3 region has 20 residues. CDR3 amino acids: CASSQEGQNPFSSYNSPLHF. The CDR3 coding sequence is TGTGCCAGCAGCCAAGAGGGACAGAATCCCTTTAGCTCCTATAATTCACCCCTCCACTTT.

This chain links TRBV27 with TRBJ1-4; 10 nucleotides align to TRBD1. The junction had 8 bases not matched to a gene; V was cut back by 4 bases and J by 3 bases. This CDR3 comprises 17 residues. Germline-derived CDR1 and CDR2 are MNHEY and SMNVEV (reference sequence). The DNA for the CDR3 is TGTGCCAGCAGTTCCCGGGACAGGGGAGTTTCTAATGAAAAACTGTTTTTT. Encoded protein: CASSSRDRGVSNEKLFF.

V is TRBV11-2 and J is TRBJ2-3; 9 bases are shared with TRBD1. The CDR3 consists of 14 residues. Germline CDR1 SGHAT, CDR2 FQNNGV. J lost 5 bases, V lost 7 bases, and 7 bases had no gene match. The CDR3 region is CASTQNRGLDTQYF. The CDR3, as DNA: TGTGCCAGCACCCAAAACAGGGGGCTAGATACGCAGTATTTT.

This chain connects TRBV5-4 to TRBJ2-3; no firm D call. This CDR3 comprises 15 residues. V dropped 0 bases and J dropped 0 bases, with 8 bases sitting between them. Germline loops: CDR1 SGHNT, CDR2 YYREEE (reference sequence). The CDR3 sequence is CASSLDGASTDTQYF. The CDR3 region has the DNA TGTGCCAGCAGCTTGGACGGAGCTAGCACAGATACGCAGTATTTT. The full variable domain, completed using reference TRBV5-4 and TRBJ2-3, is ETGVTQSPTHLIKTRGQQVTLRCSSQSGHNTVSWYQQALGQGPQFIFQYYREEENGRGNFPPRFSGLQFPNYSSELNVNALELDDSALYLCASSLDGASTDTQYFGPGTRLTVL.

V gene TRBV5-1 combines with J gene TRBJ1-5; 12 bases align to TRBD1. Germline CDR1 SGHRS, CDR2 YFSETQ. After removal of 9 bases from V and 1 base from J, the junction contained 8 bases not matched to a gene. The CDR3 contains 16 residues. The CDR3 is CAKPGQGAGSNQPQHF. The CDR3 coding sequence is TGCGCCAAACCGGGACAGGGGGCTGGAAGCAATCAGCCCCAGCATTTT.

The CDR3 DNA sequence: TGTGCCAGCAGCCCCATGAATCAGGTCTACGGCCCAGATACGCAGTATTTT. Amino acids: CASSPMNQVYGPDTQYF. J is TRBJ2-3 and V is TRBV7-2; D not resolved. The germline V gene has CDR1 SGHTA and CDR2 FQGNSA. V was pared by 5 bases and J by 4 bases, with 22 bases between. The CDR3 covers 17 residues.

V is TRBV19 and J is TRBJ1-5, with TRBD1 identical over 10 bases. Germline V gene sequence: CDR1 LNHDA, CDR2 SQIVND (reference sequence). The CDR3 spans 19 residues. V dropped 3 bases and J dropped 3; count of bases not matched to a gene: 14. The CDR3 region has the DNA TGTGCCAGTAGTATTGGGTCGGGACAGGGGTTAGTGTCCAATCAGCCCCAGCATTTT. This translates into CASSIGSGQGLVSNQPQHF.

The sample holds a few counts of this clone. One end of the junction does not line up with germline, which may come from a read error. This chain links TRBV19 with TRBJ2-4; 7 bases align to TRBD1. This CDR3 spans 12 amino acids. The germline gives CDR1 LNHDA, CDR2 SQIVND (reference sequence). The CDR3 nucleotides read TGTGCCAGTAGAGACAGGACAGGAGGTGGGGACTTC. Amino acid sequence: CASRDRTGGGDF.

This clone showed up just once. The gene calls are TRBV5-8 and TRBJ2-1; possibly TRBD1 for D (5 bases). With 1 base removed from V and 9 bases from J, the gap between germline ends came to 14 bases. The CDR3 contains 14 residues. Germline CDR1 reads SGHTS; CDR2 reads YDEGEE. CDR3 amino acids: CASSLLAGLGEQFF. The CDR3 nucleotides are TGTGCCAGCAGCTTGTTGGCAGGGCTCGGTGAGCAGTTCTTC.

DNA of the CDR3: TGCGCCAGCAGTCCCGGGACCCAGTCCTACAATGAGCAGTTCTTC. This codes for CASSPGTQSYNEQFF. The V call is TRBV5-1, the J call TRBJ2-1; D is perhaps TRBD1 or TRBD2 (5 bases each). The CDR3 loop spans 15 amino acids. Germline CDR1 reads SGHRS; CDR2 reads YFSETQ. The V end lost 5 bases, the J end lost 1 base, and 13 bases lay between the germline ends.

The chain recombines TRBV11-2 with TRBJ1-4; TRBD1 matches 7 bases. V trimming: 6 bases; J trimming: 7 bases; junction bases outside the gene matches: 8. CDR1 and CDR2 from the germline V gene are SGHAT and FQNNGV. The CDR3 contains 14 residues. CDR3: CASRETGTIEKLFF. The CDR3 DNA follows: TGTGCCAGCAGAGAGACAGGGACCATTGAAAAACTGTTTTTT.

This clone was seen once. The CDR3: CATSDGNNEKLFF. CDR3 DNA: TGTGCCACCTCGGACGGTAATAATGAAAAACTGTTTTTT. The chain is built from TRBV10-3 and TRBJ1-4; D ambiguous. This CDR3 spans 13 amino acids. From germline, CDR1 is ENHRY and CDR2 SYGVKD. V was trimmed by 10 bases and J by 4 bases, leaving 13 bases between them.

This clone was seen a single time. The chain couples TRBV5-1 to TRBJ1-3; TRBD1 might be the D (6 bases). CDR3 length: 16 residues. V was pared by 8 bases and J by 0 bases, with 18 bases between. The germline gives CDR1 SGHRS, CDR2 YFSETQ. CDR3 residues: CASNEGGTSSGNTIYF. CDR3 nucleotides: TGCGCCAGTAACGAGGGGGGGACTTCCTCTGGAAACACCATATATTTT. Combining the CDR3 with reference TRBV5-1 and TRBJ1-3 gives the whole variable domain KAGVTQTPRYLIKTRGQQVTLSCSPISGHRSVSWYQQTPGQGLQFLFEYFSETQRNKGNFPGRFSGRQFSNSRSEMNVSTLELGDSALYLCASNEGGTSSGNTIYFGEGSWLTVV.

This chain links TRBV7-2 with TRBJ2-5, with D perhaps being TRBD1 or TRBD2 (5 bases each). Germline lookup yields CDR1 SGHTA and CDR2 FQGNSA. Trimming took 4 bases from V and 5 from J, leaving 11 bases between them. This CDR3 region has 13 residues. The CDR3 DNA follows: TGTGCCAGCAGCTATAGGTGGGGGGAGACCCAGTACTTC. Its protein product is CASSYRWGETQYF. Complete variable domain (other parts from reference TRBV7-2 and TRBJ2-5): GAGVSQSPSNKVTEKGKDVELRCDPISGHTALYWYRQSLGQGLEFLIYFQGNSAPDKSGLPSDRFSAERTGGSVSTLTIQRTQQEDSAVYLCASSYRWGETQYFGPGTRLLVL.

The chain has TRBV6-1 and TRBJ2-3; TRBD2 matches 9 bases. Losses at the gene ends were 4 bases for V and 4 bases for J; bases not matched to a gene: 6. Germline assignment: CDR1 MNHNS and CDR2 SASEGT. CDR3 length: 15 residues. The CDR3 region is CASSVLSGGSDTQYF. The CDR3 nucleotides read TGTGCCAGCAGTGTCCTGAGCGGGGGGTCAGATACGCAGTATTTT.

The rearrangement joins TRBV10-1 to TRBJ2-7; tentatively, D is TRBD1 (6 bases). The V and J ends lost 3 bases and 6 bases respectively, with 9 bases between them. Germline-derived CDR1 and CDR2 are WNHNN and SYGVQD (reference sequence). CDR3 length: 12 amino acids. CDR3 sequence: CASSDAGAEQYF. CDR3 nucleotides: TGCGCCAGCAGTGACGCAGGGGCCGAGCAGTACTTC.

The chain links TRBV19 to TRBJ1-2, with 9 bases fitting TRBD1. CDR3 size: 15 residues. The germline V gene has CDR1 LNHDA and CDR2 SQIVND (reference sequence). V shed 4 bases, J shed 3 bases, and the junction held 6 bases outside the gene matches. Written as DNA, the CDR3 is TGTGCCAGTAGTACCTGGACAGGGGAGGACTATGGCTACACCTTC. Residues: CASSTWTGEDYGYTF.

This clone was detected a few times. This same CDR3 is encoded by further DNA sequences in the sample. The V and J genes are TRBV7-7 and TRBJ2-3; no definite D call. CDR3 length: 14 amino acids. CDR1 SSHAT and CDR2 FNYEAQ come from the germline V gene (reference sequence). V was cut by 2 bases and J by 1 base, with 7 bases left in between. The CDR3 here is CASSLTGGTDTQYF. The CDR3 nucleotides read TGTGCCAGCAGCTTAACTGGGGGCACAGATACGCAGTATTTT.

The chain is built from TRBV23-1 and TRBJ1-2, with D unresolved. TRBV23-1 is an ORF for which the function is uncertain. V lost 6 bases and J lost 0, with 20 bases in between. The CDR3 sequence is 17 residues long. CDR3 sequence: CASRPLTANPANYGYTF. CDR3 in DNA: TGCGCCAGCAGACCACTTACAGCGAACCCCGCTAACTATGGCTACACCTTC.

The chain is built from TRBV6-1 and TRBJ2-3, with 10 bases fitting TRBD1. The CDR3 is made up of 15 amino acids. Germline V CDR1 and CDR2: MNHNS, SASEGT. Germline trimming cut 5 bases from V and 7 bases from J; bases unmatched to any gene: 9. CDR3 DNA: TGTGCCAGCAGTTCCCGGACAGGGGGAGGAAATACGCAGTATTTT. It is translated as CASSSRTGGGNTQYF.

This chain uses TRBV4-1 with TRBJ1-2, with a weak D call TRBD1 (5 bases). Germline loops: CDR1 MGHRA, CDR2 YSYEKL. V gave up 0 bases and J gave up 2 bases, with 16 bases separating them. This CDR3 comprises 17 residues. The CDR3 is CASSQEQNRQGNYGYTF. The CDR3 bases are TGCGCCAGCAGCCAAGAACAAAACCGGCAGGGAAACTATGGCTACACCTTC.

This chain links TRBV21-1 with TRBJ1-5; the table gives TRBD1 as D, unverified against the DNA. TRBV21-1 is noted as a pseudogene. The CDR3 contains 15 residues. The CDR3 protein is CASSTVTGETQPQHF. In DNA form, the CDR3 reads TGTGCCAGCAGCACTGTGACAGGGGAGACTCAGCCCCAGCATTTT.

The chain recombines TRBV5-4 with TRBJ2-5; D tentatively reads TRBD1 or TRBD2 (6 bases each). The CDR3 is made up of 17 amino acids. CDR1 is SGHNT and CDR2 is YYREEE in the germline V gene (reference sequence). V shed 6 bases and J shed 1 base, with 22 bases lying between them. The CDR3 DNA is TGTGCCAGCAACTCGGGACAAGTAAGGGGGGTCCAAGAGACCCAGTACTTC. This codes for CASNSGQVRGVQETQYF.

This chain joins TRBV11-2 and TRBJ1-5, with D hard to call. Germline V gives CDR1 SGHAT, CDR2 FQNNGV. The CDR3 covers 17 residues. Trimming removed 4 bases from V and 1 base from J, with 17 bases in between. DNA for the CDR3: TGTGCCAGCAGCTCCAGCGGTGGGGTTACAAGCAATCAGCCCCAGCATTTT. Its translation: CASSSSGGVTSNQPQHF.

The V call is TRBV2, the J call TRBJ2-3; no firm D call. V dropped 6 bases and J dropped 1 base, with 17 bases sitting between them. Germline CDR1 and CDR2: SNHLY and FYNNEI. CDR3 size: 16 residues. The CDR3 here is CASSPTSAQRTDTQYF. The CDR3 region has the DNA TGTGCCAGCAGCCCGACTTCAGCCCAGCGCACAGATACGCAGTATTTT.

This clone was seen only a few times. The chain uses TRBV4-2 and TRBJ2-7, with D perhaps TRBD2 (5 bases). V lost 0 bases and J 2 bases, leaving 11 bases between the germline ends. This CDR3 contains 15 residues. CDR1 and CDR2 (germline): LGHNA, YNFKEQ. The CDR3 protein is CASSQDRGGTYEQYF. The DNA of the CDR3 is TGTGCCAGCAGCCAAGATCGAGGAGGTACCTACGAGCAGTACTTC.

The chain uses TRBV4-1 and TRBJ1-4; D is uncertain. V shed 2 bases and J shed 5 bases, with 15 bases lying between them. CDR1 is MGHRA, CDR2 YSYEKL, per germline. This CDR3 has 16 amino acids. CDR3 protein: CASSQTPSGRNEKLFF. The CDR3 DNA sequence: TGCGCCAGCAGCCAAACCCCCAGTGGTAGAAATGAAAAACTGTTTTTT.

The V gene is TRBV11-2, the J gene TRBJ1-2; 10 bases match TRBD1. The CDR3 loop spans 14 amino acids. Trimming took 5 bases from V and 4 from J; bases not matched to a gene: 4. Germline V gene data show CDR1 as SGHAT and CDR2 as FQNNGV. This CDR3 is CASSPGTGAYGYTF. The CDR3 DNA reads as TGTGCCAGCAGCCCCGGGACAGGGGCCTATGGCTACACCTTC.